This section outlines one T cell receptor beta chain sequence together with its context. It has no known antigen specificity. Base quality data are lacking; no much larger clone is found one base away. This sample was included in a study of molecular identifiers for immune sequencing clone quantification (dated by TCRdb to the late 2010s). Regarding the complete study: In a replicate experiment, RNA from roughly 20,000 or 100,000 naive CD8 T cells was split into five aliquots, four of which were sequenced. This methods study used CD8 T cells to benchmark TCR RNA copy counting and molecular-identifier clustering-based TCR repertoire sequencing (MIDCIRS).

The investigation overall reported the following: Clones above 20 RNA copies held over 99% of molecules in CMV-specific effector cells but under 1% in naive cells. Spiked-in Jurkat TCR RNA equal to a single cell's worth was reported to be detectable even within 1,100,000 naive CD8 T cells. The sizes of highly expanded clones could end up underestimated when identical TCR molecules share a barcode. When barcode sub-clustering was not used, chimeric consensus sequences inflated TCR diversity, with chimeras reaching as high as 47%. About 3 recovered TCR RNA copies per cell were obtained by modeling, versus roughly 10 by digital PCR, implying a capture efficiency of approximately 30%. Naive libraries contained spiked-in Jurkat TCR RNA (approximately ten copies' worth), which is not part of the donor repertoire.

Libraries of naive CD8 T cells were built from approximately 22,000 to 940,000 sorted cells, with 10%, 30% or 50% of the purified RNA used. Naive CD8 T cells, defined as CD8+CD4-CCR7+CD45RA+, were FACS-sorted into RLT Plus buffer on a BD FACSAria II. To test detection sensitivity, Jurkat RNA equivalent to approximately ten TCR copies was spiked into samples of roughly 17,000-1,000,000 naive CD8 T cells. CD8 T cells were enriched with RosetteSep CD8+ T Cell Enrichment Cocktail and Ficoll-Paque, followed by ACK red cell lysis. Libraries were constructed by PCR. TCRdb names NextSeq 500 as the instrument used. Preparation of bulk TCR libraries followed a previously described approach, with the TCR primers listed in Table S5. The Qiagen AllPrep DNA/RNA kit was used to purify total RNA. Before analysis, reads from multiple sequencing runs of the same library were pooled. For the original study's pipeline: Reads were retained only if an exact TCR constant sequence was present, and the retained reads were trimmed to 150 nt and grouped according to their 12-nt molecular barcodes. Reads inside each barcode group were sub-clustered using a 15% Levenshtein threshold, and a quality-weighted consensus sequence was constructed for each RNA molecule. Non-functional sequences were excluded, and lower-count sequences lying one edit away from another sequence were also excluded. On the basis of fitting two negative binomial distributions, barcode sub-clusters with fewer than 20% of the maximum read count were discarded. Starting from the raw public reads, TCRdb applied fastp trimming at Q25, assembled clones with MiXCR and retained in-frame beta chains. Identical CDR3 protein sequences are pooled into one entry, listed with their most common genes and DNA. Here the V and J calls rest on TCRdb's processing, not on the authors' analysis. The sample table records about 330,000 distinct CDR3 sequences; 24% of these occur just once. The ten largest clones capture around 0.7% of the sample.

V loses 4 bases of germline sequence and J loses 10 bases, and the interval between the two ends is 14 bases. From a lookup of the germline V gene (reference sequence), CDR1 and CDR2 are LNHDA and SQIVND. The CDR3 numbers 12 residues from cysteine through phenylalanine. Solely the CDR3 DNA is kept, with 36 bases framed from the first base. Sequenced material: naive CD8+ T cells from blood, with Jurkat cell RNA spiked in. Read against the paper, the sample's cell subset or site label means: FACS-sorted CD8+CD4-CCR7+CD45RA+ naive T cells. The origin of this receptor is a human donor in good health. Some libraries in this study had Jurkat cell RNA spiked in. The rearrangement joined TRBV19 to TRBJ2-7; D gene: possibly TRBD2, on 7 matching bases. The CDR3 region: CASSTTGGGQYF. The DNA sequence follows: TGTGCCAGTAGTACGACTGGGGGGGGCCAGTACTTC.